The rows below give T cell receptor beta chains drawn from one sample of a study of shared clonotypes between healthy human individuals. Clones were sequenced by immunoSEQ multiplex PCR, and TCRdb holds only the in-frame ones, with some missing. The repertoire has some 2 million clones, about 95% of them found once; the top ten carry around 1.2%. Material: naive CD8+ T cells sorted from blood. The origin of the receptors is a man between 18 and 29 years old in good health. Both conserved end residues are part of each CDR3. The order of the fields is V gene, D gene, J gene, clone size, CDR3 DNA, CDR3 protein. A D gene is named only where the DNA matches it firmly. Not all rows give a size; the values are once, few, many and, for expanded clones, a class.

TRBV7-2	TRBD1	TRBJ1-5	NA	TGTGCCAGCAGCTTAAGGCAGACAGGGTCGTATAGCAATCAGCCCCAGCATTTT	CASSLRQTGSYSNQPQHF
TRBV6-5	NA	TRBJ2-7	NA	TGTGCCAGCAGTTACGCCACAGGGCCGGGAGAGCAGTACTTC	CASSYATGPGEQYF
TRBV6-5	NA	TRBJ1-4	NA	TGTGCCAGCAGTTACGGGGGAAATGAAAAACTGTTTTTT	CASSYGGNEKLFF
TRBV11-2	NA	TRBJ2-1	NA	TGTGCCAGCAGGGAGGACGCGGACCGCCCTCCGGATGAGCAGTTCTTC	CASREDADRPPDEQFF
TRBV29-1	NA	TRBJ2-4	once	TGCAGCGTTGAATTCCTGGACATTCAGTACTTC	CSVEFLDIQYF
TRBV28	TRBD1	TRBJ1-2	once	TGTGCCAGCACCCCGACAGGGACTTATGGCTACACCTTC	CASTPTGTYGYTF
TRBV11-2	NA	TRBJ1-6	NA	TGTGCCAGCAGCCCGTCGGAAGAGGTGAGGGGAAATAATTCACCCCTCCACTTT	CASSPSEEVRGNNSPLHF
TRBV6-1	TRBD2	TRBJ2-7	once	TGTGCCAGCAGTGAGACCCCAGTAGCGGGGGACGACGAGCAGTACTTC	CASSETPVAGDDEQYF
TRBV7-2	TRBD1	TRBJ2-1	NA	TGTGCCAGCAGCTTCCGGGACAGGGGGGTCAATGAGCAGTTCTTC	CASSFRDRGVNEQFF
TRBV28	NA	TRBJ2-7	NA	TGTGCCAGCAGTTTACAACCGGGGTACGAGCAGTACTTC	CASSLQPGYEQYF
TRBV10-3	TRBD1	TRBJ2-7	NA	TGTGCCATCAGTGTGGGTAGGGACAGACTTTACGAGCAGTACTTC	CAISVGRDRLYEQYF
TRBV11-2	TRBD1	TRBJ2-7	once	TGTGCCAGCAGCGTGGACAGGCCGCCCGGCTACGAGCAGTACTTC	CASSVDRPPGYEQYF
TRBV5-1	TRBD2	TRBJ2-5	NA	TGCGCCAGCAGCGGGGGACTAGCGGGAGAGACCCAGTACTTC	CASSGGLAGETQYF
TRBV6-1	NA	TRBJ2-7	NA	TGTGCCGTGGATTGGGGGGCGGAGGAGCAGTACTTC	CAVDWGAEEQYF
TRBV15	TRBD2	TRBJ2-2	NA	TGTGCCACCAGCGGCGAAAGACTAGCGGAGAACACCGGGGAGCTGTTTTTT	CATSGERLAENTGELFF
TRBV7-9	NA	TRBJ2-5	NA	TGTGCCAGCAGCTTAGTCGGACTTATAGCGGAGACCCAGTACTTC	CASSLVGLIAETQYF
TRBV30	NA	TRBJ1-2	NA	TGTGCCTGGGGGTGGGGAGGGGACTATGGCTACACCTTC	CAWGWGGDYGYTF
TRBV28	NA	TRBJ1-3	NA	TGTGCCAGCAGTTTATATTGGGACTCCCGAAAAGGAGTCTTAGACACCATATATTTT	CASSLYWDSRKGVLDTIYF
TRBV6-5	TRBD2	TRBJ2-3	NA	TGTGCCAGCAGTTACTCCCTAGCGGCAGATACGCAGTATTTT	CASSYSLAADTQYF
TRBV4-1	NA	TRBJ1-3	NA	TGCGCCAGCAGCCTGGGGGGACTGGACACCATATATTTT	CASSLGGLDTIYF
TRBV18	NA	TRBJ1-1	NA	TGTGCCAGCTCACCAATGGCTTACACTGAAGCTTTCTTT	CASSPMAYTEAFF
TRBV7-4	NA	TRBJ2-1	NA	TGTGCCAGCAGCTTAGACTTCTCCTACAATGAGCAGTTCTTC	CASSLDFSYNEQFF
TRBV29-1	NA	TRBJ1-1	NA	TGCAGCGTTGTCCCAGGCCTGAACACTGAAGCTTTCTTT	CSVVPGLNTEAFF
TRBV4-3	TRBD1	TRBJ1-6	NA	TGCGCCAGCAGCCAGCACCGCACCATCGACAGGGATGGGAATTCACCCCTCCACTTT	CASSQHRTIDRDGNSPLHF
TRBV7-9	NA	TRBJ2-7	NA	TGTGCCAGCAGCTTACCAGGGGACGGAATCGAGCAGTACTTC	CASSLPGDGIEQYF
TRBV5-1	TRBD2	TRBJ2-5	NA	TGCGCCAGCACCGGCCAGGAGGCGGGAGTGGAGACCCAGTACTTC	CASTGQEAGVETQYF
TRBV4-1	TRBD2	TRBJ2-5	NA	TGCGCCAGCAGCCAAGCATTGTGGTTAGGTGCGGGGGACCCAGGGGAGACCCAGTACTTC	CASSQALWLGAGDPGETQYF
TRBV29-1	TRBD2	TRBJ2-1	NA	TGCAGCGGGCGGGGACTAGCGCAATCCAATGAGCAGTTCTTC	CSGRGLAQSNEQFF
TRBV6-5	TRBD1	TRBJ2-7	NA	TGTGCCAGCAGTTACAGGGGACAGGGGTACGAGCAGTACTTC	CASSYRGQGYEQYF
TRBV27	NA	TRBJ1-5	NA	TGTGCCAGCAGTTTTTCGGTGGGGGCTCCTATGCCCCAGCATTTT	CASSFSVGAPMPQHF
TRBV6-1	NA	TRBJ2-5	NA	TGTGCCAGCAGTGAAAGGTGGTGGGTTCAAGAGACCCAGTACTTC	CASSERWWVQETQYF